What follows are 17 T cell receptor beta chains derived from one specimen sequenced in a study of cytomegalovirus exposure and HLA in healthy donors. Amplification used 60 Vbeta primers and 13 Jbeta primers. The method was immunoSEQ multiplex PCR; TCRdb's version includes in-frame clones alone and lacks a portion of them. The sample table includes roughly 50,000 clones. The specimen was PBMCs. Receptor source: a male donor in good health and CMV-seropositive.

This chain connects TRBV11-2 to TRBJ2-7; the match to TRBD2 covers 8 bases. J gave up 1 base and V 5 bases, and 10 bases lay outside the gene matches. The germline CDR1 and CDR2 sequences are SGHAT and FQNNGV. There are 16 residues in the CDR3. DNA for the CDR3: TGTGCCAGCAGCCCGGTAGTTAGCGGGGAGTCCTACGAGCAGTACTTC. It translates to CASSPVVSGESYEQYF.

The V and J genes are TRBV28 and TRBJ2-7; a possible D gene is TRBD2 (6 bases). Looked up from germline, CDR1 is MDHEN and CDR2 is SYDVKM. The CDR3 runs to 15 residues. V was shortened by 2 bases and J by 2 bases, with 13 bases between the two germline ends. CDR3 in amino acids: CASSLTGLITYEQYF. The CDR3 region has the DNA TGTGCCAGCAGTTTAACGGGACTGATCACCTACGAGCAGTACTTC.

This chain connects TRBV11-2 to TRBJ1-1; 7 bases agree with TRBD1. Germline V lookup: CDR1 SGHAT, CDR2 FQNNGV. V was clipped by 3 bases and J by 4 bases; unmatched bases: 5. This CDR3 contains 14 residues. The DNA of the CDR3 is TGTGCCAGCAGCTTGACAGGGTTGGGCACTGAAGCTTTCTTT. It encodes CASSLTGLGTEAFF.

The chain carries TRBV4-1 and TRBJ1-1, with a possible D match to TRBD1 (5 bases). Trimming shortened V by 5 bases and J by 4 bases, and 17 bases separated the two germline ends. The CDR3 sequence is 15 residues long. The V gene's germline CDR1 is MGHRA and CDR2 YSYEKL. CDR3 region: CASSASSGTSTEAFF. For the CDR3, the DNA is TGCGCCAGCAGCGCATCGTCCGGGACTTCCACTGAAGCTTTCTTT.

For this clone: The germline gene is not matched at one end of the junction; a read error may be the cause. This sample also contains other DNA sequences that code for the same CDR3. The chain carries TRBV6-5 and TRBJ1-3; tentative D call: TRBD1 (5 bases). Germline values: CDR1 MNHEY, CDR2 SVGAGI. The CDR3 length is 15 residues. Written as DNA, the CDR3 is TGTGCCAGCAGTTACTCTGACAGTCCTGGAAACACCATATACTTT. Translated, it gives CASSYSDSPGNTIYF.

The chain uses TRBV9 and TRBJ2-3; 7 nucleotides match TRBD2. The V segment lost 0 bases and the J segment 14 bases; nucleotides outside the gene matches: 9. This CDR3 region has 13 residues. CDR1 and CDR2 (germline): SGDLS, YYNGEE. The CDR3 region is CASSVDPGGLGYF. In DNA form, the CDR3 reads TGTGCCAGCAGCGTAGATCCGGGGGGACTTGGGTATTTT. The full variable domain, with the rest looked up from reference TRBV9 and TRBJ2-3, is DSGVTQTPKHLITATGQRVTLRCSPRSGDLSVYWYQQSLDQGLQFLIQYYNGEERAKGNILERFSAQQFPDLHSELNLSSLELGDSALYFCASSVDPGGLGYFGPGTRLTVL.

The genes are TRBV4-1 and TRBJ1-3; possibly TRBD1 for D (5 bases). Germline CDR1 and CDR2: MGHRA and YSYEKL. Trimming left V 0 bases short and J 2 bases short, with 5 bases between. The CDR3 has 14 residues. CDR3 residues: CASSQEGAGNTIYF. CDR3 DNA sequence: TGCGCCAGCAGCCAAGAAGGGGCTGGAAACACCATATATTTT.

The chain joins TRBV5-1 to TRBJ2-3, with 9 bases identical to TRBD2. The V gene's germline CDR1 is SGHRS and CDR2 YFSETQ. CDR3 size: 16 residues. With 1 base clipped from V and 1 base from J, the junction kept 4 bases outside the gene matches. The CDR3 DNA sequence: TGCGCCAGCAGCTTGAGGCCTAGCGGGGGCACAGATACGCAGTATTTT. It is translated as CASSLRPSGGTDTQYF.

J is TRBJ1-5 and V is TRBV19, with D perhaps TRBD1 (6 bases). Deletions cut 3 bases from V and 6 bases from J, with 15 bases between. CDR3 length equals 15 residues. The germline gives CDR1 LNHDA, CDR2 SQIVND (reference sequence). The CDR3: CASSIRGAHSQPQHF. The CDR3 DNA is TGTGCCAGTAGTATCCGGGGGGCGCACAGTCAGCCCCAGCATTTT. Full variable domain (missing parts from reference TRBV19 and TRBJ1-5): DGGITQSPKYLFRKEGQNVTLSCEQNLNHDAMYWYRQDPGQGLRLIYYSQIVNDFQKGDIAEGYSVSREKKESFPLTVTSAQKNPTAFYLCASSIRGAHSQPQHFGDGTRLSIL.

The chain couples TRBV5-1 to TRBJ1-1, with D uncertain. V was trimmed by 0 bases and J by 4 bases, leaving 7 bases between them. The CDR3 spans 13 residues. The V gene's germline CDR1 is SGHRS and CDR2 YFSETQ. CDR3 nucleotide sequence: TGCGCCAGCAGCTTGGAATGGGCCACTGAAGCTTTCTTT. Translation: CASSLEWATEAFF. Based on the CDR3 plus reference TRBV5-1 and TRBJ1-1, the full variable domain is KAGVTQTPRYLIKTRGQQVTLSCSPISGHRSVSWYQQTPGQGLQFLFEYFSETQRNKGNFPGRFSGRQFSNSRSEMNVSTLELGDSALYLCASSLEWATEAFFGQGTRLTVV.

V usage is TRBV4-2 and J usage is TRBJ2-3; 15 positions match TRBD2. Germline V CDR1 and CDR2: LGHNA, YNFKEQ. This CDR3 is 22 amino acids long. Trimming took 3 bases from V and 1 from J; bases not matched to a gene: 17. The CDR3 region is CASSQVRTSGGAFDHRTDTQYF. The CDR3 bases are TGTGCCAGCAGCCAGGTTCGGACTAGCGGGGGGGCATTCGACCATCGCACAGATACGCAGTATTTT.

The chain recombines TRBV11-2 with TRBJ1-2; D unclear. Germline CDR1 is SGHAT and CDR2 is FQNNGV. Trimming pared 3 bases from V and 4 bases from J, leaving 9 bases between. The length of the CDR3 is 13 residues. CDR3 sequence reads: CASSLGLIYGYTF. The CDR3 coding sequence is TGTGCCAGCAGCTTGGGCCTTATCTATGGCTACACCTTC. The whole variable domain, filled in from reference TRBV11-2 and TRBJ1-2, reads EAGVAQSPRYKIIEKRQSVAFWCNPISGHATLYWYQQILGQGPKLLIQFQNNGVVDDSQLPKDRFSAERLKGVDSTLKIQPAKLEDSAVYLCASSLGLIYGYTFGSGTRLTVV.

The gene calls are TRBV11-2 and TRBJ1-1; D gene uncertain. The germline V gene has CDR1 SGHAT and CDR2 FQNNGV. Trimming shortened V by 2 bases and J by 3 bases, and 4 bases separated the two germline ends. The CDR3 consists of 12 residues. Here the CDR3 DNA reads TGTGCCAGCAGCTTATCTGACACTGAAGCTTTCTTT. Its protein product is CASSLSDTEAFF.

The rearrangement uses TRBV5-1 and TRBJ1-1; D is possibly TRBD1 (6 bases). Trimming shortened V by 0 bases and J by 7 bases, and 13 bases separated the two germline ends. The CDR3 loop spans 14 amino acids. Germline V gene data show CDR1 as SGHRS and CDR2 as YFSETQ. In DNA, the CDR3 is TGCGCCAGCAGCTTGGAACCTCAGGGGATTGAAGCTTTCTTT. Its protein product is CASSLEPQGIEAFF.

The chain employs TRBV9 and TRBJ2-5; 12 nucleotides agree with TRBD2. Germline V gene sequence: CDR1 SGDLS, CDR2 YYNGEE. CDR3 length equals 16 residues. J was trimmed by 5 bases and V by 2 bases; bases with no gene match: 7. For the CDR3, the DNA is TGTGCCAGCAGCGTGAGCCTAGCGGGGGGGCGGGAGACCCAGTACTTC. Amino acids: CASSVSLAGGRETQYF.

This chain joins TRBV6-5 and TRBJ2-2; D is possibly TRBD2 (5 bases). V was pared by 7 bases and J by 6 bases, with 12 bases between. Germline V gene data show CDR1 as MNHEY and CDR2 as SVGAGI. The CDR3 has 13 residues. The CDR3 DNA reads as TGTGCCAGCAAAGGAGGCCTAGCCGGGGAGCTGTTTTTT. This gives the protein CASKGGLAGELFF.

This chain uses TRBV4-1 with TRBJ2-7; 7 positions match TRBD2. The CDR3 consists of 18 residues. Germline CDR1 MGHRA, CDR2 YSYEKL. V was clipped by 0 bases and J by 4 bases; unmatched bases: 15. This CDR3 is CASSQEGGAVAAIYEQYF. CDR3 DNA sequence: TGCGCCAGCAGCCAAGAGGGAGGGGCAGTCGCGGCCATTTACGAGCAGTACTTC.